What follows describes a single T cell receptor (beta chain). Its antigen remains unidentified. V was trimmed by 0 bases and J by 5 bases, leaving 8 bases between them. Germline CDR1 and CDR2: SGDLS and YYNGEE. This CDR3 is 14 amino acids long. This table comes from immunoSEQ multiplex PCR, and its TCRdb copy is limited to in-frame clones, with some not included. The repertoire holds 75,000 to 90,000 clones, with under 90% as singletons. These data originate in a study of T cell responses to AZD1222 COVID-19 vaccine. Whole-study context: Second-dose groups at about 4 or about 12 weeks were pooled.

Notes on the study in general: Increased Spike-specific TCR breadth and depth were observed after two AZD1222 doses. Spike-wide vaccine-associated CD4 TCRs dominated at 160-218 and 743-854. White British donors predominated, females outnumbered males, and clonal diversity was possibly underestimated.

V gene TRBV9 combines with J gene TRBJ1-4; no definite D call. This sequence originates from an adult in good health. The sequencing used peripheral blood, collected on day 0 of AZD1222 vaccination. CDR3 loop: CASSVGRSNEKLFF. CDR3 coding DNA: TGTGCCAGCAGCGTAGGCCGGAGCAATGAAAAACTGTTTTTT.